The present TCR beta chain was sequenced within a study of T cell repertoires in cytomegalovirus infection. The overall study: The public TCR beta signatures pointed to both CMV infection and matching HLA type.

As to this clonotype: Antigen specificity is unknown.

This CDR3 has 14 amino acids. Germline values: CDR1 SGHDT, CDR2 YYEEEE. Deletions cut 1 base from V and 1 base from J, with 8 bases between. Each CDR3 protein is one row after TCRdb ran MiXCR on the reads. The sample lists 100,000 to 150,000 distinct CDR3 sequences, roughly 32% seen once, with roughly 58% in the top ten. The chain is built from TRBV5-6 and TRBJ1-1; D uncertain. The receptor was isolated from a human donor in good health (CMV status not recorded). Some clones in this sample may be carry-over from other donors' samples. Specimen: CD8+ T cells from cultured PBMCs, collected from culture after CMV antigen stimulation. The CDR3 DNA is TGTGCCAGCAGCTTGTATCTTAAGAACACTGAAGCTTTCTTT. It yields the protein CASSLYLKNTEAFF.